This is a list of T cell receptor beta chains from one sample in a study of blood T cell repertoires in COVID-19. Data came from immunoSEQ multiplex PCR; TCRdb stores just in-frame clones and leaves some out. The sample lists approximately 310,000 clones; around 87% were seen once. The source material was peripheral blood. The receptors were gathered from a woman between 45 and 60 years old who had recovered from COVID-19. Both conserved end residues are part of each CDR3. A D gene is named only where the DNA matches it firmly. Clone sizes are given selectively: once, few, many, or a class where the clone is expanded.

>TRBV30|.|TRBJ1-1|.
TGTGCCTGGAGTGTACAACCCGCCACTGAAGCTTTCTTT
CAWSVQPATEAFF
>TRBV12-3/TRBV12-4|.|TRBJ1-1|.
TGTGCCAGCGGAGTGACGGTTTACACTGAAGCTTTCTTT
CASGVTVYTEAFF
>TRBV5-1|.|TRBJ2-1|TRBD2
TGCGCCAGCAGCTTGGCCTATACTAGCGGGAGTGGCAATGAGCAGTTCTTC
CASSLAYTSGSGNEQFF
>TRBV28|.|TRBJ2-3|TRBD2
TGTGCCAGCAGGGGTAGCGGGAGGGCTGGGGATACGCAGTATTTT
CASRGSGRAGDTQYF
>TRBV6-2/TRBV6-3|.|TRBJ2-5|.
TGTGCCAGCAGTCTCGGTTTGGGGCTCGGCCAAGAGACCCAGTACTTC
CASSLGLGLGQETQYF
>TRBV10-3|.|TRBJ2-7|TRBD1
TGTGCCATCGGAGGGGGACAGGGGGTTGACGAGCAGTACTTC
CAIGGGQGVDEQYF
>TRBV6-5|.|TRBJ1-1|.
TGTGCCAGCAGTTTTGGAGGGGCTGAAGCTTTCTTT
CASSFGGAEAFF
>TRBV3-1/TRBV3-2|.|TRBJ2-3|.
TGTGCCAGCAGTCGACACCTAAATACGCAGTATTTT
CASSRHLNTQYF
>TRBV6-5|.|TRBJ1-5|.
TGTGCCAGCAGTTACGACGGGACAAGCAATCAGCCCCAGCATTTT
CASSYDGTSNQPQHF
>TRBV9|.|TRBJ1-3|.
TGTGCCAGCAGCGTAGAAGGCTACAGCAACTTAGGAAACACCATATATTTT
CASSVEGYSNLGNTIYF
>TRBV6-2/TRBV6-3|few|TRBJ2-3|.
TGTGCCAGCAGTTACCGGGATACGCAGTATTTT
CASSYRDTQYF
>TRBV6-5|.|TRBJ1-2|TRBD1
TGTGCCAGCAGTTACACTATAGGGACAGGGGGCTATGGCTACACCTTC
CASSYTIGTGGYGYTF
>TRBV6-5|.|TRBJ2-3|.
TGTGCCAGCAGACAAGGAGGTACGCAGTATTTT
CASRQGGTQYF
>TRBV10-3|few|TRBJ2-3|TRBD2
TGTGCCATCAGTTTTACTAGCGGGTACACAGATACGCAGTATTTT
CAISFTSGYTDTQYF
>TRBV13|.|TRBJ1-5|TRBD1
TGTGCCAGCAGCTACGCCGGGACAGGGGTTCAGCCCCAGCATTTT
CASSYAGTGVQPQHF
>TRBV27|.|TRBJ2-7|.
TGTGCCAGCAGTTTATCGCTTTTGGAGTTGCAGTACTTC
CASSLSLLELQYF
>TRBV19|.|TRBJ1-1|.
TGTGCCAGTAGTATGGCGAGGGAGTTTCCCACTGAAGCTTTCTTT
CASSMAREFPTEAFF
>TRBV15|.|TRBJ2-1|.
TGTGCCACCAGCGTAGCGGACAATGAGCAGTTCTTC
CATSVADNEQFF
>TRBV30|.|TRBJ1-2|TRBD1
TGTGCCTGGAGTGAGGGACAGTTCTATGGCTACACCTTC
CAWSEGQFYGYTF
>TRBV6-5|.|TRBJ1-2|.
TGTGCCAGCAGAGGACTTCGCGGGGGCCGATCCGACACCTTC
CASRGLRGGRSDTF
>TRBV7-8|.|TRBJ2-1|.
TGTGCCAGCAGCTTAAAATTAACTTCTTATAATGAGCAGTTCTTC
CASSLKLTSYNEQFF
>TRBV6-5|.|TRBJ1-5|.
TGTGCCAGCAGTTACTCGAGTACCGGTCAGCCCCAGCATTTT
CASSYSSTGQPQHF
>TRBV10-3|.|TRBJ2-1|TRBD2
TGTGCCATCAAAAATGGGACTAGCGCCGACAATGAGCAGTTCTTC
CAIKNGTSADNEQFF
>TRBV3-1/TRBV3-2|.|TRBJ1-4|TRBD1
TGTGCCAGCAGCTTTAACAGGGGGCCGGGGGAAAAACTGTTTTTT
CASSFNRGPGEKLFF
>TRBV7-9|.|TRBJ1-2|.
TGTGCCAGCAGGTCGGCGGGGGGCCTTTTCCATGGCTACACCTTC
CASRSAGGLFHGYTF
>TRBV19|.|TRBJ1-2|.
TGTGCCAGTAGTATAGATTACAGGACTAACTATGGCTACACCTTC
CASSIDYRTNYGYTF
>TRBV20-1|.|TRBJ2-1|TRBD2
TGCAGTGCTAGTGCCCTGGGACTAGCGGGACGCTCCTACAATGAGCAGTTCTTC
CSASALGLAGRSYNEQFF
>TRBV5-6|.|TRBJ1-5|.
TGTGCCAGCAGCCTCAAACAGGGAAGCAATCAGCCCCAGCATTTT
CASSLKQGSNQPQHF
>TRBV4-1|once|TRBJ2-2|.
TGCGCCAGCAGCCAAGTTGGAACAGTGAACACCGGGGAGCTGTTTTTT
CASSQVGTVNTGELFF
>TRBV28|.|TRBJ2-7|TRBD2
TGTGCCAGCAGATCCGGGACTAGCGGCGAGCAGTACTTC
CASRSGTSGEQYF
>TRBV7-2|.|TRBJ2-7|TRBD2
TGTGCCAGCAGCCGGGGGAGCGGGAACTACGAGCAGTACTTC
CASSRGSGNYEQYF
>TRBV29-1|.|TRBJ2-1|TRBD2
TGCAGCGGCTGGGGCCAGCGGGAGGAAGCTGAGCAGTTCTTC
CSGWGQREEAEQFF
>TRBV3-1/TRBV3-2|.|TRBJ2-5|.
TGTGCCAGCAGCCAATCCCCGGAGGTTCAAGAGACCCAGTACTTC
CASSQSPEVQETQYF
>TRBV12-3/TRBV12-4|.|TRBJ1-4|.
TGTGCCAGCAATCTAGGAAGAGGTGAAAAACTGTTTTTT
CASNLGRGEKLFF
>TRBV3-1/TRBV3-2|.|TRBJ2-5|TRBD2
TGTGCCAGCAGTCAAGGACTAGCGGTAGAGACCCAGTACTTC
CASSQGLAVETQYF
>TRBV27|.|TRBJ1-2|.
TGTGCCAGCAGCCCCGGCAGGTCTAACTATGGCTACACCTTC
CASSPGRSNYGYTF
>TRBV3-1/TRBV3-2|few|TRBJ2-2|TRBD2
TGTGCCAGCAGCCCTCTAGCGGGGCTCACCGGGGAGCTGTTTTTT
CASSPLAGLTGELFF
>TRBV3-1/TRBV3-2|.|TRBJ1-5|.
TGTGCCAGCAGCCAAGGGATCGGGGTGGGAGATCAGCCCCAGCATTTT
CASSQGIGVGDQPQHF
>TRBV7-9|once|TRBJ2-7|TRBD1
TGTGCCAGCAGCCCGGGACAGGGGACCTACGAGCAGTACTTC
CASSPGQGTYEQYF
>TRBV6-5|.|TRBJ2-5|TRBD1
TGTGCCAGCAGCACGACAGGGGCGATTAGGGAGACCCAGTACTTC
CASSTTGAIRETQYF
>TRBV5-4|.|TRBJ1-1|.
TGTGCCAGCAGCCCCCCGGACAGTTCCACTGAAGCTTTCTTT
CASSPPDSSTEAFF
>TRBV2|.|TRBJ2-7|.
TGTGCCAGCAGCGGGGACCCTAGCATCCGCGGGACGGGCGTCGAGCAGTACTTC
CASSGDPSIRGTGVEQYF
>TRBV5-5|.|TRBJ2-1|.
TGTGCCAGCAGCTTGTATCCGGGGGGCCCAAATGAGCAGTTCTTC
CASSLYPGGPNEQFF
>TRBV5-6|.|TRBJ2-3|TRBD2
TGTGCCAGCAGCAGGACTAGCGGGAGGGTTGGGGGCACAGATACGCAGTATTTT
CASSRTSGRVGGTDTQYF
>TRBV19|.|TRBJ2-1|.
TGTGCCAGTGGCCCCCGCTCCTACAATGAGCAGTTCTTC
CASGPRSYNEQFF
>TRBV2|.|TRBJ1-1|.
TGTGCCAGCAGTGTCACAGGGAACACTGAAGCTTTCTTT
CASSVTGNTEAFF
>TRBV6-2/TRBV6-3|.|TRBJ2-3|TRBD2
TGTGCCAGCAGTAACGGGAGGCCAGATACGCAGTATTTT
CASSNGRPDTQYF
>TRBV7-2|few|TRBJ1-1|.
TGTGCCAGCAGCTTACGGGGGATTGAGAAGTCGTCTTTCTTT
CASSLRGIEKSSFF
>TRBV5-8|.|TRBJ1-2|.
TGTGCCAGCAGCTTCAACAGGGATGGTGGCTACACCTTC
CASSFNRDGGYTF
>TRBV28|.|TRBJ1-5|.
TGTGCCAGCAGTTTTATCGGCGGCAGGGGCAGATATAGCAATCAGCCCCAGCATTTT
CASSFIGGRGRYSNQPQHF
>TRBV7-2|.|TRBJ1-2|TRBD1
TGTGCCAGCAGCTTAGGGACAGGGGATGGCTACACCTTC
CASSLGTGDGYTF
>TRBV7-2|.|TRBJ2-7|.
TGTGCCAGCAGCTTAGGACCAGGCAACTCCTACGAGCAGTACTTC
CASSLGPGNSYEQYF
>TRBV7-8|.|TRBJ1-6|.
TGTGCCAGCAGCCCCTCCCAGGGCTCGAATTCACCCCTCCACTTT
CASSPSQGSNSPLHF
>TRBV10-2|.|TRBJ2-1|TRBD1
TGCGCCAGCAGTTCCTACAGGGGTGAAGAGCAGTTCTTC
CASSSYRGEEQFF
>TRBV5-5|.|TRBJ1-5|.
TGTGCCAGCAGCTTTGGGAGTACTCAGCCCCAGCATTTT
CASSFGSTQPQHF
>TRBV9|.|TRBJ2-3|TRBD2
TGTGCCAGCAGCGTAGCTAGCGGGGATGGCACAGATACGCAGTATTTT
CASSVASGDGTDTQYF
>TRBV12-3/TRBV12-4|.|TRBJ1-2|.
TGTGCCAGCCGCCAGGGGAAACCCTATGGCTACACCTTC
CASRQGKPYGYTF